What follows are 3 T cell receptor beta chains derived from one specimen sequenced in a study of molecular identifiers for immune sequencing clone quantification. TCRdb reanalysed the PCR reads using MiXCR and keeps one entry per CDR3 protein. The table has about 640,000 distinct CDR3 sequences, just under 20% seen once. Sequencing input: naive CD8+ T cells from blood, with Jurkat cell RNA spiked in. Described subset: FACS-sorted CD8+CD4-CCR7+CD45RA+ naive T cells. These TCRs come from a human donor in good health. Some libraries in this study had Jurkat cell RNA spiked in.

The chain recombines TRBV6-2 or TRBV6-3 with TRBJ2-1; 11 nucleotides agree with TRBD2. The CDR3 totals 15 residues. The V gene end was trimmed by 6 bases and the J gene end by 3 bases; junction bases not matched to a gene: 4. Germline V gives CDR1 MNHEY, CDR2 SVGEGT. CDR3 region: CASRLTSGIYNEQFF. DNA for the CDR3: TGTGCCAGCAGACTGACTAGCGGGATCTACAATGAGCAGTTCTTC.

This clonotype was picked up many times. The CDR3: CAISESRDPRGTEAFF. In DNA form, the CDR3 reads TGTGCCATCAGTGAGTCCCGGGACCCGCGGGGCACTGAAGCTTTCTTT. This chain connects TRBV10-3 to TRBJ1-1; tentatively, D is TRBD1 (5 bases). The germline V gene has CDR1 ENHRY and CDR2 SYGVKD. The germline V and J ends were trimmed by 0 bases and 4 bases, with 15 bases remaining between them. This CDR3 region has 16 residues.

In this sample, this clonotype turned up a few times. In DNA, the CDR3 is TGTGCCAGTAGTGCAGGACTGAGCTCCTACAATGAGCAGTTCTTC. Translated: CASSAGLSSYNEQFF. The chain has TRBV19 and TRBJ2-1, with D maybe TRBD2 (5 bases). This CDR3 has 15 amino acids. CDR1 LNHDA and CDR2 SQIVND come from the germline V gene (reference sequence). Trimming removed 5 bases at V and 0 bases at J, with 11 bases between.